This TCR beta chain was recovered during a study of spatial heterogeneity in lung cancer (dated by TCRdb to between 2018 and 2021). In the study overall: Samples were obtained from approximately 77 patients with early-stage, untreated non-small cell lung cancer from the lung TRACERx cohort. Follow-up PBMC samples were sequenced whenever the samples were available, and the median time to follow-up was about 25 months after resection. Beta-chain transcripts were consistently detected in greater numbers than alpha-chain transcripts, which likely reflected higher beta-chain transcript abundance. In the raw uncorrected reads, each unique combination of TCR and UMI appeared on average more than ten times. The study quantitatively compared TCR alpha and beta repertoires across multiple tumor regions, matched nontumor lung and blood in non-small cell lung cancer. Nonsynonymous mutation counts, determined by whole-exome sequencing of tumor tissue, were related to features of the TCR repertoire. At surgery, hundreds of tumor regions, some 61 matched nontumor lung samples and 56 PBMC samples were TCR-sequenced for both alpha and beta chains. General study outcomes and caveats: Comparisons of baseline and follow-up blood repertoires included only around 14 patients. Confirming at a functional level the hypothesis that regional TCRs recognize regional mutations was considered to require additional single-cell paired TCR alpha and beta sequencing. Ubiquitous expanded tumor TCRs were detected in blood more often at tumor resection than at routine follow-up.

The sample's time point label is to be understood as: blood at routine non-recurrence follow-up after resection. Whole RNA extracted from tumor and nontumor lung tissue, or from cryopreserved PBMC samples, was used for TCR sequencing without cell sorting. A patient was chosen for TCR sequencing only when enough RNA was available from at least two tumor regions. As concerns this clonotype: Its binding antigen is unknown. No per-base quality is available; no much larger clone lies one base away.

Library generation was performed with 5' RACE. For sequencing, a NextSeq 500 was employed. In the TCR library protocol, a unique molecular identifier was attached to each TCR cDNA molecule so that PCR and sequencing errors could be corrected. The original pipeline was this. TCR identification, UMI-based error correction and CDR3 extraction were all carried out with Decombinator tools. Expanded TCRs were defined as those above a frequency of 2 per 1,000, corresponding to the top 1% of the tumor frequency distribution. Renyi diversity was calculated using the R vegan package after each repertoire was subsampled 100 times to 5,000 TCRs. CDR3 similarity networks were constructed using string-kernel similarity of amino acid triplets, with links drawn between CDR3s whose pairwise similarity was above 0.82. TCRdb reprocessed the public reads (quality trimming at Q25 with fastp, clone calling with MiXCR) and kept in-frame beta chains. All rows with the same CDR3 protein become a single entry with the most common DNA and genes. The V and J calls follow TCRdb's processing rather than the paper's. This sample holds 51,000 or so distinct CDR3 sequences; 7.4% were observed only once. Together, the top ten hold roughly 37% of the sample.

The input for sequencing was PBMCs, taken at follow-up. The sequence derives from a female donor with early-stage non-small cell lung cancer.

The nucleotide sequence is given as TGTGCCAGCTCACCACGGAACACAGGGGAGAACTATGGCTACACCTTC. The translation is CASSPRNTGENYGYTF. Rearrangement joined TRBV18 to TRBJ1-2, and 7 junctional nucleotides match TRBD1. The CDR3 contains 16 residues, cysteine and phenylalanine counted. This entry keeps only the CDR3 DNA: 48 bases, framed from base 1. Looking up the germline V gene yields CDR1 KGHSH and CDR2 LQKENI. The germline V and J ends show losses of 1 base and 2 bases respectively, and no gene match explains 7 bases of the junction.